The source of this T cell receptor beta chain is a study of OX40 agonist ivuxolimab in advanced cancers. For the study in its entirety: Ivuxolimab, which targeted the costimulatory receptor OX40 (CD134), was an agonistic, fully human IgG2 monoclonal antibody. A male proportion of roughly 80% and a mean age of about 60 years, ranging from 23 to 79, were recorded for the dose-escalation cohort. Peripheral TCRbeta sequencing was intended to test whether TCR sequence diversity was altered and clonal T-cell expansion was caused by ivuxolimab. Prior anti-PD-1, anti-PD-L1 or anti-CTLA-4 therapy was permitted, and checkpoint inhibitors had been received by around 40% of dose-escalation patients. The paper reports the monotherapy dose-escalation portion (N = 52 patients) of the phase I ivuxolimab trial. Of the approximately 54 dose-escalation patients, hepatocellular carcinoma was present in approximately 20, melanoma in roughly 15, renal cell carcinoma in 9 and head and neck cancer in 9. Intravenous ivuxolimab was administered to patients every 2 weeks at six dose levels: 0.01, 0.1, 0.3, 1.5, 3 and 10 mg/kg. Three dose-escalation patients achieved partial responses, one with hepatocellular carcinoma and two with cutaneous melanoma. On the study overall, not on this receptor specifically: At doses from 0.1 to 3.0 mg/kg, clonal expansion was seen in both CD4+ and CD8+ blood T cells between baseline and week 6. Low levels of normalized T-cell clonal expansion were also shown by some nonresponding patients. Antigen specificity was not determined for the clonally expanded peripheral T cells. After ivuxolimab, more expanded clones were found on average in CD8+ T cells than in CD4+ T cells. In the 0.1-3.0 mg/kg groups, partial responders had among the lowest normalized peripheral clonal expansion, particularly in CD8+ T cells.

This clone appeared a single time. No cognate antigen has been identified for it. Base qualities are not at hand, and no much larger clone is one base apart. The trial excluded patients who had a history of autoimmune disease or were on systemic immunosuppression. Peripheral blood for TCR sequencing was collected from all dose cohorts at baseline, on cycle 4 day 1, and on cycle 7 day 1. The samples were drawn from a first-in-human, open-label, multicenter phase I dose-escalation trial of ivuxolimab. Adults with locally advanced or metastatic head and neck squamous cell, hepatocellular, melanoma or renal cell carcinoma were enrolled in the trial. Before TCR sequencing, CD4+ and CD8+ T cells were separately sorted from peripheral blood. The CDR3 sequence holds 16 residues, the cysteine and phenylalanine included. Just CDR3 DNA is preserved here, 48 bases in frame from base 1. Trimming takes 3 bases off V and 8 bases off J; junction bases not matched to a gene: 13. In the germline V gene (reference sequence), CDR1 corresponds to LNHDA and CDR2 to SQIVND.

Genomic DNA was isolated from the sorted cells so that the TCRbeta CDR3 region could be sequenced. TCRbeta CDR3 regions were sequenced using the immunoSEQ Assay. In TCRdb, the immuneACCESS table is reduced to in-frame sequences with V and J assigned. These tables do not hold every clone; where another copy was compared, an unresolved V gene accounts for under half, and the others remain unexplained. This sample has under 95,000 clones in its table, and around 88% of those were observed once. The biggest ten clones account for about 1.3% of the sample. The sequence was collected from an adult with an advanced solid tumor such as melanoma, head and neck, liver or kidney cancer. The chain is assembled from TRBV19 and TRBJ1-2, with TRBD1 matching 9 junction bases. This specimen was CD4+ or CD8+ T cells sorted from blood, taken in a trial of the OX40 agonist ivuxolimab. The CDR3: CASSISSGTGSGGYTF. The DNA sequence follows: TGTGCCAGTAGTATCTCCAGCGGGACAGGGAGTGGAGGCTACACCTTC.